This T cell receptor (beta chain) appears in the sequencing data of a study of T cell repertoires in ileal Crohn's disease. Background on the study: Patients had a median approximately 7.2-year disease duration, and under 45% were active smokers. Surgery for a complication: stricturing in approximately 60%, penetrating in approximately 40%.

Study results and limitations: Sorted CD8 T cells held more high-frequency clones than CD4. Clonal expansions were more frequent in active smokers than non-smokers at surgery.

Sequencing was performed with immunoSEQ multiplex PCR; in TCRdb, only in-frame clones are kept and a portion is missing. The sample has about 59,000 clones, roughly 91% seen once. On this clone itself: Antigen specificity is unknown.

The V end lost 1 base, the J end lost 1 base, and 7 bases lay between the germline ends. Germline V CDR1 and CDR2: SGHTA, FQGNSA. CDR3 length equals 14 residues. Time point indicated: neoterminal ileum biopsy at postoperative endoscopy, about 6 months after surgery. This receptor was identified in an adult with Crohn's disease. The rearrangement uses TRBV7-2 and TRBJ1-1; maybe TRBD1 (5 bases). Sequencing input: ileal tissue. The CDR3 bases are TGTGCCAGCAGCTTAGTTACAGGGAACACTGAAGCTTTCTTT. It specifies CASSLVTGNTEAFF.